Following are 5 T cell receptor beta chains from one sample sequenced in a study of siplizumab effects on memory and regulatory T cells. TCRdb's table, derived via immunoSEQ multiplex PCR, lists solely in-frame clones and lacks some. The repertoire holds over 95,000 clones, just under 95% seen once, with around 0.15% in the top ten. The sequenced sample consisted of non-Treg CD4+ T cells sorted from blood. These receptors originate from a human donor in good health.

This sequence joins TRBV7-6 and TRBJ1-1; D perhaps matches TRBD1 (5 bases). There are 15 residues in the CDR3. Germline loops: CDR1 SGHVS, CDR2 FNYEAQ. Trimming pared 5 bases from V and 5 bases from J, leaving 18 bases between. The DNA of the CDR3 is TGTGCCAGCAGCACCCCCCGGGGGTCCAGGACTGAAGCTTTCTTT. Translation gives CASSTPRGSRTEAFF.

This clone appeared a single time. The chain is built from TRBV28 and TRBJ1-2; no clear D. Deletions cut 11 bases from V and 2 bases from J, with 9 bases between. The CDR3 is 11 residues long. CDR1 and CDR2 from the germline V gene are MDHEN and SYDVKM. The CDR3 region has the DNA TGTGCCCTAGGCGGAAACTATGGCTACACCTTC. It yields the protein CALGGNYGYTF.

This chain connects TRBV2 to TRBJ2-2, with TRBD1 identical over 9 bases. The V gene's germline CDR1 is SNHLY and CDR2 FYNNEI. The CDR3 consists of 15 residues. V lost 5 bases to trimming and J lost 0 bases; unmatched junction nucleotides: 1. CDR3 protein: CASSRQGANTGELFF. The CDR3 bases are TGTGCCAGCAGTAGACAGGGGGCGAACACCGGGGAGCTGTTTTTT.

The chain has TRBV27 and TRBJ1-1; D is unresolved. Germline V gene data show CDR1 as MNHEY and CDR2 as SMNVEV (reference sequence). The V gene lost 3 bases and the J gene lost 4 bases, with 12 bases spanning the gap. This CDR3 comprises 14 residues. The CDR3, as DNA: TGTGCCAGCAGTTTTTGGGCCTCTTCCACTGAAGCTTTCTTT. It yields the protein CASSFWASSTEAFF.

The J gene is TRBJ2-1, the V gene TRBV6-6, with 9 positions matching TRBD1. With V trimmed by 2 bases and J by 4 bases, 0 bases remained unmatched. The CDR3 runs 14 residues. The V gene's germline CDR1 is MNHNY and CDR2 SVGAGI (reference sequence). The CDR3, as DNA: TGTGCCAGCAGTTACGGACAGGGGTACAATGAGCAGTTCTTC. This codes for CASSYGQGYNEQFF.